The rows below give T cell receptor beta chains drawn from one sample of a study of cytomegalovirus exposure and HLA in healthy donors. TCRdb's table, derived via immunoSEQ multiplex PCR, lists solely in-frame clones and lacks some. The sample shows about 110,000 clones, roughly 78% of them seen only once. The source material was PBMCs. These receptors originate from a woman in her thirties or forties in good health and CMV-seronegative. Both conserved end residues are part of each CDR3. A D gene is named only where the DNA matches it firmly. Size values are once, few and many counts, or a class for expanded clones, and some rows have none.

j_call clone_size d_call v_call cdr3_aa cdr3_nt
TRBJ2-7 NA NA TRBV6-5 CASSSPNSAVGEQYF TGTGCCAGCAGCTCCCCCAATAGCGCCGTGGGGGAGCAGTACTTC
TRBJ2-7 NA NA TRBV7-8 CASSQGPSPYEQYF TGTGCCAGCAGCCAGGGGCCGTCCCCCTACGAGCAGTACTTC
TRBJ1-1 NA NA TRBV19 CASSSDATEAFF TGTGCCAGTAGTTCAGATGCCACTGAAGCTTTCTTT
TRBJ2-7 NA TRBD2 TRBV28 CASSLPGTSVYEQYF TGTGCCAGCAGCCTTCCAGGGACTAGCGTTTACGAGCAGTACTTC
TRBJ1-3 NA TRBD1 TRBV5-6 CASSHRGYSGNTIYF TGTGCCAGCAGCCACAGGGGTTACTCTGGAAACACCATATATTTT
TRBJ2-2 NA TRBD2 TRBV27 CASSQKGTIRAGNTGELFF TGTGCCAGCAGCCAGAAAGGGACTATACGAGCCGGGAACACCGGGGAGCTGTTTTTT
TRBJ2-1 NA TRBD1 TRBV6-5 CASSYDRDRGYNEQFF TGTGCCAGCAGTTACGACCGGGACAGGGGCTACAATGAGCAGTTCTTC
TRBJ2-7 NA NA TRBV5-1 CASSLAGLASYEQYF TGCGCCAGCAGCTTGGCCGGGCTAGCCTCCTACGAGCAGTACTTC
TRBJ1-1 once NA TRBV19 CASSTQYRVNTEAFF TGTGCCAGTAGTACGCAATATCGGGTGAACACTGAAGCTTTCTTT
TRBJ2-7 NA TRBD2 TRBV28 CASSLGLLYEQYF TGTGCCAGCAGTTTGGGACTATTATACGAGCAGTACTTC
TRBJ2-1 few TRBD1 TRBV2 CASSGTGQGNEQFF TGTGCCAGCAGTGGGACAGGCCAGGGTAATGAGCAGTTCTTC
TRBJ1-2 NA NA TRBV6-1 CASREGRGYTF TGTGCCAGCAGAGAGGGTCGAGGCTACACCTTC
TRBJ2-7 NA TRBD2 TRBV7-9 CASSLAAGRNSYEQYF TGTGCCAGCAGCTTAGCTGCCGGGAGGAACTCCTACGAGCAGTACTTC
TRBJ2-3 few NA TRBV29-1 CSVQSTDTQYF TGCAGCGTCCAGTCAACAGATACGCAGTATTTT
TRBJ2-2 NA TRBD2 TRBV10-2 CASIGLAGVPGELFF TGCGCCAGTATTGGACTAGCGGGAGTCCCCGGGGAGCTGTTTTTT
TRBJ1-5 NA NA TRBV28 CASSQRLMGYQPQHF TGTGCCAGCAGTCAGAGACTTATGGGTTATCAGCCCCAGCATTTT
TRBJ1-1 few NA TRBV7-9 CASSLAQGPNTEAFF TGTGCCAGCAGCTTAGCGCAGGGGCCGAACACTGAAGCTTTCTTT
TRBJ2-1 NA NA TRBV2 CASSDLNSQGEQFF TGTGCCAGCAGTGATTTGAATAGCCAGGGTGAGCAGTTCTTC
TRBJ2-5 NA TRBD2 TRBV19 CASSSRTSGARGEQYF TGTGCCAGTAGTTCACGGACTAGCGGGGCCCGGGGGGAGCAGTACTTC
TRBJ2-2 NA NA TRBV4-3 CASSQDDSGQELFF TGCGCCAGCAGCCAAGACGACAGTGGTCAGGAGCTGTTTTTT
TRBJ1-1 NA NA TRBV30 CAWSLPGLMPVNTEAFF TGTGCCTGGAGCCTCCCGGGACTGATGCCCGTAAACACTGAAGCTTTCTTT
TRBJ1-1 NA NA TRBV18 CASSPGEGAFF TGTGCCAGCTCACCAGGGGAGGGAGCTTTCTTT
TRBJ1-1 NA NA TRBV7-9 CASSLDTVNTEAFF TGTGCCAGCAGCTTAGATACGGTGAACACTGAAGCTTTCTTT
TRBJ2-1 NA TRBD2 TRBV5-4 CASSWGRPAGGLNEQFF TGTGCCAGCAGCTGGGGGAGACCAGCGGGAGGGCTAAATGAGCAGTTCTTC
TRBJ2-7 NA TRBD2 TRBV5-4 CASSRTSGTTYEQYF TGTGCCAGCAGCCGGACTAGCGGGACAACCTACGAGCAGTACTTC
TRBJ1-2 NA TRBD1 TRBV14 CASSQQQGDGYTF TGTGCCAGCAGCCAACAACAGGGGGATGGCTACACCTTC
TRBJ2-3 NA NA TRBV25-1 CASSVQGTQYF TGTGCCAGCAGTGTGCAGGGGACGCAGTATTTT
TRBJ2-1 NA TRBD1 TRBV5-1 CASSWGTGGNEQFF TGCGCCAGCAGCTGGGGGACAGGGGGCAATGAGCAGTTCTTC
TRBJ2-7 few TRBD1 TRBV11-3 CASSQGTDYEQYF TGTGCCAGCAGTCAAGGGACAGACTACGAGCAGTACTTC
TRBJ1-4 NA NA TRBV5-6 CASSKAQARGEKLFF TGTGCCAGCAGCAAGGCGCAGGCGCGGGGGGAAAAACTGTTTTTT
TRBJ2-2 NA NA TRBV5-8 CANSFPSANAGTGELFF TGTGCCAACAGCTTCCCCTCCGCTAACGCAGGCACCGGGGAGCTGTTTTTT
TRBJ2-7 NA NA TRBV7-9 CASSQVDSYEQYF TGTGCCAGCAGCCAGGTGGACTCCTACGAGCAGTACTTC
TRBJ1-4 NA TRBD1 TRBV4-3 CASSQGRDRGEKLFF TGCGCCAGCAGCCAAGGGAGGGACAGGGGAGAAAAACTGTTTTTT
TRBJ1-4 NA NA TRBV7-6 CASSSLRPGEGNEKLFF TGTGCCAGCAGCTCCCTTCGCCCCGGGGAAGGAAATGAAAAACTGTTTTTT
TRBJ2-5 NA TRBD2 TRBV4-2 CASSRLAGETQYF TGTGCCAGCAGCCGACTAGCGGGAGAGACCCAGTACTTC
TRBJ2-2 NA TRBD2 TRBV4-2 CASSQGLAGGEYGELFF TGTGCCAGCAGCCAAGGACTAGCGGGAGGGGAGTACGGGGAGCTGTTTTTT
TRBJ2-1 few TRBD2 TRBV9 CASSVGGLAAPNEQFF TGTGCCAGCAGCGTAGGGGGACTAGCGGCCCCCAATGAGCAGTTCTTC
TRBJ1-5 NA NA TRBV19 CASSIDSGFNQPQHF TGTGCCAGTAGTATAGATTCAGGTTTTAATCAGCCCCAGCATTTT
TRBJ1-1 once NA TRBV5-1 CASNSQGNTEAFF TGCGCCAGCAACTCACAGGGGAACACTGAAGCTTTCTTT
TRBJ2-5 NA TRBD2 TRBV6-5 CASSYAPSGKETQYF TGTGCCAGCAGTTACGCGCCTAGCGGGAAAGAGACCCAGTACTTC
TRBJ2-1 NA TRBD2 TRBV6-5 CASSLRTSGRNEQFF TGTGCCAGCAGTTTGCGGACTAGCGGGAGAAATGAGCAGTTCTTC
TRBJ1-2 few NA TRBV5-6 CASSPPGYGYTF TGTGCCAGCAGCCCCCCGGGGTACGGCTACACCTTC
TRBJ1-5 NA NA TRBV5-4 CASSLGGDGNQPQHF TGTGCCAGCAGCCTGGGGGGGGACGGAAATCAGCCCCAGCATTTT
TRBJ2-2 NA NA TRBV2 CASGSEGETGELFF TGTGCCAGCGGGTCAGAGGGGGAAACCGGGGAGCTGTTTTTT
TRBJ1-1 NA NA TRBV28 CASSTTGPAFF TGTGCCAGCAGCACAACAGGGCCAGCTTTCTTT
TRBJ2-7 once NA TRBV7-8 CASSPRGGAISYEQYF TGTGCCAGCAGCCCCCGGGGCGGGGCGATATCCTACGAGCAGTACTTC
TRBJ2-7 NA NA TRBV19 CASSIEGHRNYYEQYF TGTGCCAGTAGTATAGAGGGGCATCGGAACTACTACGAGCAGTACTTC
TRBJ2-4 NA NA TRBV12-2 CASPRGLLGGLYF TGTGCAAGTCCCCGGGGCCTCCTCGGGGGGCTGTACTTC
TRBJ1-2 NA NA TRBV5-5 CASSLQGQGYTF TGTGCCAGCAGCTTACAGGGTCAAGGCTACACCTTC
TRBJ2-7 NA TRBD1 TRBV5-1 CASSLGTGGHEQYF TGCGCCAGCAGCTTGGGGACAGGGGGGCACGAGCAGTACTTC
TRBJ1-1 NA TRBD1 TRBV11-2 CASSLLTGSNTEAFF TGTGCCAGCAGCTTATTGACAGGGTCGAACACTGAAGCTTTCTTT
TRBJ1-1 NA NA TRBV7-8 CASSLVATEAFF TGTGCCAGCAGCTTAGTGGCCACTGAAGCTTTCTTT
TRBJ2-3 NA NA TRBV28 CASSTSVGVTDTQYF NA